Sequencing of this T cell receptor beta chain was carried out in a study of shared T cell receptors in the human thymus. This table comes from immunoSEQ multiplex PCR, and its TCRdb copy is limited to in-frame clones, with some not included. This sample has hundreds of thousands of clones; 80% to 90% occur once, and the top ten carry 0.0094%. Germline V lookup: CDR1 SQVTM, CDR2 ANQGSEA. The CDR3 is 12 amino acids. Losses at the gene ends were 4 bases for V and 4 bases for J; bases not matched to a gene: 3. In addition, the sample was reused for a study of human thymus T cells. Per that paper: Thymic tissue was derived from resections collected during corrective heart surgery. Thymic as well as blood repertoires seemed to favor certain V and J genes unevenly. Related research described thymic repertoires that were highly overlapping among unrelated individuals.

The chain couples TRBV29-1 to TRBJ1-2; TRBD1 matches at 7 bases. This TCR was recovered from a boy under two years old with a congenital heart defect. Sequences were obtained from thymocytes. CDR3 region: CSVVYRGYGYTF. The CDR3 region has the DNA TGCAGCGTTGTATACAGGGGCTATGGCTACACCTTC.